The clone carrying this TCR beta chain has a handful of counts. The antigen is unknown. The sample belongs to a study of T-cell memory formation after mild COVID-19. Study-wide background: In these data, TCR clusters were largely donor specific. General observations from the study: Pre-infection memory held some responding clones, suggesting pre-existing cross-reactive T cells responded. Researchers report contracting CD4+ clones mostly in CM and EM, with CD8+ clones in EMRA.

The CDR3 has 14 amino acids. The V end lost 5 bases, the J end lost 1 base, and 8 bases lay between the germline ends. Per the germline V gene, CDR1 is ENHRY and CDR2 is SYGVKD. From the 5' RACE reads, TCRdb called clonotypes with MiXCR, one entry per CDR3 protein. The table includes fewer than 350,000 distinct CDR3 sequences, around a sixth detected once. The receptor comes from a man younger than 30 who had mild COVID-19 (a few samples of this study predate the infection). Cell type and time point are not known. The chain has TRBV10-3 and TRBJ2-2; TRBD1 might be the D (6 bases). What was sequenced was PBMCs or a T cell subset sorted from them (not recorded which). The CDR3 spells CAISKDRNTGELFF. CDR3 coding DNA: TGTGCCATCAGTAAGGACAGGAACACCGGGGAGCTGTTTTTT.